The 30 T cell receptor beta chains in this list originate from one sample, sequenced in a study of regulatory T cells in long-lasting Graves disease. As to time point: persistent/refractory GD, antithyroid drugs over 5 years with positive TRAb. TCR sequences were obtained from RNA taken from PBMCs. Library construction for TCR beta used iRepertoire HTBI primers and Arm-PCR of CDR3 regions. TCRdb re-derived calls from the multiplex PCR reads in MiXCR, one entry per CDR3 protein. This sample has some 330,000 distinct CDR3 sequences; less than 30% occur once, and the top ten carry about 27%. Source: peripheral blood mononuclear cells (PBMCs), taken when the disease was refractory, from a patient treated with antithyroid drugs. The receptors originated from a woman aged 40 to 49 with Graves disease.

This clonotype was counted a few times. The rearrangement uses TRBV2 and TRBJ1-3, with 7 bases aligning to TRBD1. The CDR3 runs 16 residues. Germline CDR1 and CDR2: SNHLY and FYNNEI. V was pared by 11 bases and J by 1 base, with 14 bases of the junction left unmatched. The CDR3 spells CADRVLRNSSGNTIYF. CDR3 DNA: TGTGCCGACAGGGTCCTCCGAAATTCTTCTGGAAACACCATATATTTT.

This chain joins TRBV20-1 and TRBJ1-1; a weak D match, TRBD1 (6 bases). V lost 6 bases to trimming and J lost 0 bases, with 20 bases between them. CDR1 and CDR2 from the germline V gene are DFQATT and SNEGSKA (reference sequence). CDR3 length: 16 residues. CDR3 in amino acids: CSAITLQTGMNTEAFF. The CDR3 DNA reads as TGCAGTGCGATAACCCTACAGACAGGTATGAACACTGAAGCTTTCTTT.

The rearrangement uses TRBV29-1 and TRBJ2-5, with TRBD2 as a possible D gene (6 bases). Germline V gene data show CDR1 as SQVTM and CDR2 as ANQGSEA. V lost 4 bases and J lost 4, with 16 bases in between. The CDR3 spans 14 residues. The CDR3 sequence is CSVVLGSPRETQYF. The CDR3 DNA follows: TGCAGCGTTGTGCTCGGGAGCCCTCGAGAGACCCAGTACTTC.

CDR3 DNA: TGTGCCAGTAGTATTTTGGGGTATGACCAGCCCCAGCATTTT. It encodes CASSILGYDQPQHF. The chain joins TRBV19 to TRBJ1-5; D gene uncertain. The CDR3 extends over 14 amino acids. V was trimmed by 3 bases and J by 7 bases, leaving 13 bases between them. Per germline, CDR1 LNHDA and CDR2 SQIVND (reference sequence).

This clonotype was picked up many times. The chain is built from TRBV12-3 or TRBV12-4 and TRBJ2-7; D gene uncertain. The CDR3 has 13 residues. Trimming pared 3 bases from V and 4 bases from J, leaving 10 bases between. As DNA, the CDR3 is TGTGCCAGCAGTTTTGGACGGTTATACGAGCAGTACTTC. Translated, it gives CASSFGRLYEQYF.

This clonotype showed up many times. The CDR3 reads CASRPRTSVYEQYF. In DNA, the CDR3 is TGTGCCAGCAGGCCTAGGACTAGTGTCTACGAGCAGTACTTC. The chain employs TRBV2 and TRBJ2-7, with 7 nucleotides matching TRBD2. Germline V gene data show CDR1 as SNHLY and CDR2 as FYNNEI. CDR3 length: 14 residues. V lost 6 bases to trimming and J lost 3 bases; unmatched junction nucleotides: 8.

This clonotype was observed a handful of times. This may stem from a read error, because a much larger clone lies one nucleotide away. The rearrangement links TRBV12-3 or TRBV12-4 to TRBJ1-2; D may be TRBD1 (5 bases). The CDR3 sequence is 15 residues long. The CDR3 sequence is CACSFLRGQGYGYTF. CDR3 sequence (DNA): TGTGCCTGCAGCTTCCTCCGGGGCCAGGGTTATGGCTACACCTTC.

There are a few counts of this clonotype. The V call is TRBV20-1, the J call TRBJ2-2; no clear D. The V gene's germline CDR1 is DFQATT and CDR2 SNEGSKA (reference sequence). The CDR3 sequence is 13 residues long. Deletions cut 0 bases from V and 6 bases from J, with 8 bases between. DNA for the CDR3: TGCAGTGCTAGAGATCCTAGTCCCGGGGAGCTGTTTTTT. Residues: CSARDPSPGELFF.

The chain employs TRBV5-1 and TRBJ2-1; D not resolved. With 2 bases removed from V and 1 base from J, the gap between germline ends came to 10 bases. This CDR3 comprises 15 residues. Germline V gene sequence: CDR1 SGHRS, CDR2 YFSETQ. CDR3 coding DNA: TGCGCCAGCAGCTTAAGGAGAGCGTCCTACAATGAGCAGTTCTTC. Its protein is CASSLRRASYNEQFF.

This clonotype was counted ten times or more. The rearrangement links TRBV28 to TRBJ2-4; TRBD2 might be the D (6 bases). Trimming cost V 3 bases and J 9 bases, with 27 bases left between them. This CDR3 has 18 amino acids. In germline, CDR1 is MDHEN, CDR2 SYDVKM. CDR3 DNA sequence: TGTGCCAGCAGTTTCCCCCTGAGGGACGGGAGTAGCCCAGCCATTCAGTACTTC. It codes for CASSFPLRDGSSPAIQYF.

CDR3 nucleotide sequence: TGTGCCAGCAGCGAGACAGGGGGTTTTAACGAGCAGTACTTC. Protein product: CASSETGGFNEQYF. The genes are TRBV7-3 and TRBJ2-7, with TRBD1 matching over 9 bases. This CDR3 has 14 residues. After removal of 5 bases from V and 5 bases from J, the junction contained 7 bases not matched to a gene. Per the germline V gene, CDR1 is SGHTA and CDR2 is FQGTGA.

This clonotype turned up a few times. This rearrangement joins TRBV7-3 to TRBJ1-1; a possible D gene is TRBD1 (6 bases). This CDR3 contains 15 residues. V was clipped by 1 base and J by 5 bases, with 14 bases between them. The V gene's germline CDR1 is SGHTA and CDR2 FQGTGA. For the CDR3, the DNA is TGTGCCAGCAGCTTAAGTGGGCCAGGGGTTACTGAAGCTTTCTTT. Amino acids: CASSLSGPGVTEAFF.

This clonotype was recorded many times. The rearrangement links TRBV28 to TRBJ1-5; a weak D match, TRBD1 (5 bases). There are 14 residues in the CDR3. V shed 5 bases and J shed 7 bases, with 15 bases lying between them. Germline CDR1 MDHEN, CDR2 SYDVKM. CDR3 DNA: TGTGCCAGCAGTAGGGGAACAGGCGGCCAGCCCCAGCATTTT. It translates to CASSRGTGGQPQHF.

The chain combines TRBV20-1 with TRBJ1-2, with D perhaps matching TRBD1 (6 bases). Trimming removed 6 bases at V and 2 bases at J, with 13 bases between. This CDR3 has 13 residues. The germline gives CDR1 DFQATT, CDR2 SNEGSKA (reference sequence). The CDR3 DNA sequence: TGCAGTGCCCAGGGACACTTAAACTATGGCTACACCTTC. It specifies CSAQGHLNYGYTF.

This clonotype came up many times. The V gene is TRBV27, the J gene TRBJ1-2, with TRBD1 as a possible D gene (6 bases). The germline CDR1 and CDR2 sequences are MNHEY and SMNVEV (reference sequence). This CDR3 is 15 amino acids long. V lost 1 base to trimming and J lost 2 bases, with 11 bases between them. The CDR3 nucleotides read TGTGCCAGCAGTTTATTCGGCAGGGGAAACTATGGCTACACCTTC. It encodes CASSLFGRGNYGYTF.

This clonotype was detected ten times or more. V usage is TRBV6-1 and J usage is TRBJ1-1; 9 bases fit TRBD1. CDR1 and CDR2 from the germline V gene are MNHNS and SASEGT. The CDR3 is 14 residues long. J gave up 5 bases and V 6 bases, and 7 bases lay outside the gene matches. CDR3 protein: CASRKQGATTEAFF. The CDR3 region has the DNA TGTGCCAGCAGGAAACAGGGGGCAACGACTGAAGCTTTCTTT.

Only a few counts were recorded for this clonotype. The CDR3 coding sequence is TGTGCCAGCAGCTTTGCCCTTCCTTACATGAACACTGAAGCTTTCTTT. Protein: CASSFALPYMNTEAFF. This chain joins TRBV7-2 and TRBJ1-1; no reliable D call. V was shortened by 3 bases and J by 0 bases, with 14 bases between the two germline ends. CDR1 and CDR2 from the germline V gene are SGHTA and FQGNSA. The CDR3 is made up of 16 amino acids.

The DNA of the CDR3 is TGTGCCAGCAGCTCCTTACAGGGGAAGGATTCACCCCTCCACTTT. Its translation: CASSSLQGKDSPLHF. The genes are TRBV11-2 and TRBJ1-6; the match to TRBD1 covers 7 bases. Germline V gene lookup returns CDR1 SGHAT and CDR2 FQNNGV. CDR3 length: 15 residues. V lost 4 bases to trimming and J lost 8 bases; unmatched junction nucleotides: 8.

For this clonotype: Sequence at one end of the junction differs from germline and may be a read error. The chain uses TRBV5-1 and TRBJ1-2; 8 bases are a match to TRBD1. The CDR3 totals 14 residues. Looked up from germline, CDR1 is SGHRS and CDR2 is YFSETQ. Here the CDR3 DNA reads TGCGCCAGCAGCCAGGACAGGGCCATCTATGGCCACACCTTC. This translates into CASSQDRAIYGHTF. Complete variable domain (other parts from reference TRBV5-1 and TRBJ1-2): KAGVTQTPRYLIKTRGQQVTLSCSPISGHRSVSWYQQTPGQGLQFLFEYFSETQRNKGNFPGRFSGRQFSNSRSEMNVSTLELGDSALYLCASSQDRAIYGHTFGSGTRLTVV.

This chain uses TRBV20-1 with TRBJ1-1, with 7 bases that match TRBD1. V shed 5 bases, J shed 3 bases, and the junction held 15 bases outside the gene matches. The CDR3 extends over 16 amino acids. Germline values: CDR1 DFQATT, CDR2 SNEGSKA (reference sequence). In DNA form, the CDR3 reads TGCAGTGCTCCGGGACAGCTAGCCCAGGGGTACACTGAAGCTTTCTTT. Protein: CSAPGQLAQGYTEAFF.

This clonotype was found many times. This chain joins TRBV2 and TRBJ2-7; possibly TRBD1 for D (5 bases). Trimming removed 1 base at V and 1 base at J, with 8 bases between. The CDR3 spans 14 residues. CDR1 and CDR2 from the germline V gene are SNHLY and FYNNEI. The CDR3 nucleotides read TGTGCCAGCAGTGAAGTGCGACAGTCCTACGAGCAGTACTTC. It codes for CASSEVRQSYEQYF.

This clonotype was observed at least ten times. V is TRBV18 and J is TRBJ1-4; D is unresolved. Trimming took off 5 bases at V and 5 bases at J, with 9 bases between the two ends. CDR3 length equals 13 residues. Germline V gene lookup returns CDR1 KGHSH and CDR2 LQKENI. The DNA for the CDR3 is TGTGCCAGCTCAGGAGGACGCAATGAAAAACTGTTTTTT. This encodes CASSGGRNEKLFF. Based on the CDR3 plus reference TRBV18 and TRBJ1-4, the full variable domain is NAGVMQNPRHLVRRRGQEARLRCSPMKGHSHVYWYRQLPEEGLKFMVYLQKENIIDESGMPKERFSAEFPKEGPSILRIQQVVRGDSAAYFCASSGGRNEKLFFGSGTQLSVL.

This clonotype was recorded many times. The J gene is TRBJ2-7, the V gene TRBV2, with a weak D call TRBD2 (6 bases). V shed 8 bases and J shed 7 bases, with 21 bases lying between them. CDR1 and CDR2 (germline): SNHLY, FYNNEI. The CDR3 covers 14 residues. The CDR3 DNA is TGTGCCAGCGGTAGCGGAGCCCTTTCGGGAGAGCAGTACTTC. Its translation: CASGSGALSGEQYF.

This rearrangement joins TRBV12-3 or TRBV12-4 to TRBJ2-7; 7 nucleotides line up with TRBD2. The V segment lost 7 bases and the J segment 0 bases; nucleotides outside the gene matches: 9. The CDR3 loop spans 15 amino acids. In nucleotides, the CDR3 is TGTGCCAGCACCACCTTTACGGGAGGCTCCTACGAGCAGTACTTC. Protein product: CASTTFTGGSYEQYF.

This clonotype was picked up many times. V and J are TRBV7-3 and TRBJ2-5; 8 bases map to TRBD1. The germline V gene encodes CDR1 SGHTA and CDR2 FQGTGA. V was clipped by 5 bases and J by 4 bases; unmatched bases: 9. The CDR3 contains 15 residues. In nucleotides, the CDR3 is TGTGCCAGCAGCCTCGGACAGGGCAAAAGAGAGACCCAGTACTTC. Translated, it gives CASSLGQGKRETQYF.

This clonotype was seen a few times. This chain links TRBV6-1 with TRBJ1-2, with no clear D. Trimming cost V 6 bases and J 2 bases, with 16 bases left between them. Germline-derived CDR1 and CDR2 are MNHNS and SASEGT. The CDR3 length is 15 residues. The CDR3 region is CASSPINSGNYGYTF. The CDR3 nucleotides read TGTGCCAGCAGCCCGATTAATAGTGGAAACTATGGCTACACCTTC.

With regard to this clonotype: One end of the junction varies from germline; a read error may be responsible. The rearrangement joins TRBV5-1 to TRBJ1-2; D might be TRBD1 (5 bases). There are 14 residues in the CDR3. Germline-derived CDR1 and CDR2 are SGHRS and YFSETQ. CDR3 coding DNA: TGCGTCAGCAGCGCGGGGTCAGGGACTTATGGCTACACCTTC. It specifies CVSSAGSGTYGYTF. Supplemented by reference TRBV5-1 and TRBJ1-2, the full variable domain reads KAGVTQTPRYLIKTRGQQVTLSCSPISGHRSVSWYQQTPGQGLQFLFEYFSETQRNKGNFPGRFSGRQFSNSRSEMNVSTLELGDSALYLCVSSAGSGTYGYTFGSGTRLTVV.

This clonotype was seen repeatedly, ten times or more. The chain recombines TRBV9 with TRBJ2-5; tentatively, D is TRBD1 or TRBD2 (6 bases each). Per germline, CDR1 SGDLS and CDR2 YYNGEE. V was cut by 1 base and J by 2 bases, with 12 bases left in between. The CDR3 has 15 amino acids. In DNA form, the CDR3 reads TGTGCCAGCAGCGTACGGGGGCTTGGGCAAGAGACCCAGTACTTC. It translates to CASSVRGLGQETQYF.

This clonotype was counted at least ten times. This chain uses TRBV28 with TRBJ1-2; D is uncertain. This CDR3 spans 15 amino acids. The germline gives CDR1 MDHEN, CDR2 SYDVKM. The V end was cut by 2 bases, the J end by 3 bases, with 13 bases between. CDR3 loop: CASSLKGWVYYGYTF. The CDR3, as DNA: TGTGCCAGCAGTTTAAAAGGCTGGGTTTACTATGGCTACACCTTC.

This chain joins TRBV11-2 and TRBJ2-1, with 7 bases that match TRBD2. V shed 3 bases, J shed 2 bases, and the junction held 4 bases outside the gene matches. CDR1 SGHAT and CDR2 FQNNGV come from the germline V gene. The CDR3 is 15 residues long. The CDR3 sequence: CASSFGLEPYNEQFF. The CDR3 DNA reads TGTGCCAGCAGCTTTGGACTAGAACCCTACAATGAGCAGTTCTTC. Full variable domain (remainder filled in from reference TRBV11-2 and TRBJ2-1): EAGVAQSPRYKIIEKRQSVAFWCNPISGHATLYWYQQILGQGPKLLIQFQNNGVVDDSQLPKDRFSAERLKGVDSTLKIQPAKLEDSAVYLCASSFGLEPYNEQFFGPGTRLTVL.